Listed below are T cell receptor beta chains from one sample, sequenced in a study of shared clonotypes between healthy human individuals. The table came from immunoSEQ multiplex PCR; TCRdb's copy has only in-frame clones and leaves some out. The data hold roughly 2.1 million clones, with about 92% observed a single time. Sequencing was carried out using naive CD8+ T cells from PBMCs. These TCRs come from a man aged 18 to 30 in good health. Some clones in this sample may be carry-over from other donors' samples. Both conserved end residues are part of each CDR3. Fields, in order: CDR3 length, V gene, J gene, clone size, CDR3 protein. For some rows the clone size is stated as once, few or many, or as a class when expanded; others skip it.

>12|TRBV30|TRBJ1-3|few
CAWSVVGNTIYF
>17|TRBV4-3|TRBJ2-3|NA
CASSQGGTGNPTDTQYF
>13|TRBV5-1|TRBJ1-1|NA
CASSLRGQETAFF
>13|TRBV19|TRBJ1-1|NA
CARKNSMNTEAFF
>16|TRBV6-5|TRBJ2-2|NA
CASSYSTGRGSGELFF
>16|TRBV21-1|TRBJ1-2|NA
CASSKGAGQGSYGYTF
>17|TRBV10-3|TRBJ2-7|NA
CAISEIGRTGDYYEQYF
>13|TRBV11-2|TRBJ2-1|NA
CASSFQGPIEQFF
>13|TRBV2|TRBJ1-1|NA
CASRVGRGAGAFF
>15|TRBV18|TRBJ1-1|NA
CASSPLEGRRDEAFF
>16|TRBV5-1|TRBJ2-2|NA
CASSLSGGAVPGELFF
>19|TRBV13|TRBJ2-7|NA
CASRRRPPPGQIITYEQYF
>17|TRBV9|TRBJ2-2|NA
CASSVPNQNANTGELFF
>12|TRBV6-5|TRBJ1-1|few
CASRGQNTEAFF
>15|TRBV27|TRBJ2-1|NA
CASSLWASGSNEQFF
>19|TRBV5-1|TRBJ2-5|once
CASSFPGTSGRLREETQYF
>19|TRBV7-3|TRBJ2-6|NA
CASRKLEATVVPGANVLTF
>16|TRBV27|TRBJ2-7|NA
CASSFSSGQATYEQYF
>14|TRBV18|TRBJ2-7|NA
CASSPGVSGYEQYF
>14|TRBV4-2|TRBJ1-5|NA
CASSQGRGLQPQHF
>13|TRBV13|TRBJ2-7|NA
CASSLSPAYEQYF
>14|TRBV15|TRBJ1-3|NA
CATSDGGAGNTIYF
>12|TRBV19|TRBJ1-1|few
CASSGKNTEAFF
>15|TRBV11-2|TRBJ1-4|NA
CASSLRDRLNEKLFF
>16|TRBV6-5|TRBJ2-5|NA
CASSSVGLAGWETQYF
>15|TRBV7-3|TRBJ1-1|NA
CASSHLRRERTEAFF
>13|TRBV6-5|TRBJ1-2|few
CASSYGRGAGYTF
>14|TRBV7-8|TRBJ2-7|NA
CASTPRTLPHEQYF
>15|TRBV7-3|TRBJ2-1|NA
CASSLTGLAGEEQFF
>15|TRBV11-2|TRBJ2-7|NA
CASSLAAGRGYEQYF
>11|TRBV6-6|TRBJ2-7|NA
CASWGRREQYF
>15|TRBV27|TRBJ2-7|NA
CASRTGGNPPYEQYF
>16|TRBV6-1|TRBJ2-7|NA
CASSVQPRDSLYEQYF
>14|TRBV4-1|TRBJ2-7|NA
CASSQGGQGGEQYF
>15|TRBV7-9|TRBJ1-4|NA
CASSDKGGTNEKLFF
>16|TRBV13|TRBJ2-7|NA
CASSLGPGTGTYEQYF
>19|TRBV27|TRBJ2-1|NA
CASSPLGLAGVPLGNEQFF
>14|TRBV19|TRBJ1-5|NA
CASTFGTESQPQHF
>13|TRBV6-6|TRBJ2-5|NA
CASSWHRKETQYF
>15|TRBV7-9|TRBJ2-5|NA
CASSQTQGSQETQYF
>15|TRBV13|TRBJ2-1|NA
CASSSGGTGHNEQFF
>13|TRBV29-1|TRBJ1-2|NA
CSVARALDYGYTF
>20|TRBV5-3|TRBJ2-3|NA
CARSCNGLAGERSHTDTQYF
>14|TRBV2|TRBJ2-3|NA
CASTWRGVADTQYF
>15|TRBV27|TRBJ2-7|NA
CASREQGFGAYEQYF
>13|TRBV7-8|TRBJ2-7|NA
CASSQTVGGEQYF
>15|TRBV27|TRBJ2-3|NA
CASTEEAGNTDTQYF
>14|TRBV4-1|TRBJ2-7|NA
CASSPDWGLGEQYF
>12|TRBV27|TRBJ2-7|NA
CASKGIGPEQYF
>16|TRBV11-2|TRBJ2-5|NA
CASSSRDSERLVTQYF
>15|TRBV7-9|TRBJ2-7|NA
CASSFLAGGPYEQYF
>13|TRBV6-1|TRBJ2-7|NA
CASGGVSAYEQYF
>11|TRBV16|TRBJ1-1|NA
CASSQYSEAFF